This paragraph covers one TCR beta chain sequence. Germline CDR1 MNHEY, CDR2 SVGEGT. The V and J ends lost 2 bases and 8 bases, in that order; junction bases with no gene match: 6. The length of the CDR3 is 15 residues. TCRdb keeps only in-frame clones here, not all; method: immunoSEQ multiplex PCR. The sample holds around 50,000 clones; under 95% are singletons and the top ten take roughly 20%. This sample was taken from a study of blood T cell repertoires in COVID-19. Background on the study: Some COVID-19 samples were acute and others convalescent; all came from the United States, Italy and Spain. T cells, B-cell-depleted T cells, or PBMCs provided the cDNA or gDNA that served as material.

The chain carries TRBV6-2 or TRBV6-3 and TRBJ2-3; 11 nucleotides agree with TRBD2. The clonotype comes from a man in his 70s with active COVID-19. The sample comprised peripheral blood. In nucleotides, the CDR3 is TGTGCCAGCAGTTACAATCTAGCGGGAGGTACTACGCAGTATTTT. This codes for CASSYNLAGGTTQYF.